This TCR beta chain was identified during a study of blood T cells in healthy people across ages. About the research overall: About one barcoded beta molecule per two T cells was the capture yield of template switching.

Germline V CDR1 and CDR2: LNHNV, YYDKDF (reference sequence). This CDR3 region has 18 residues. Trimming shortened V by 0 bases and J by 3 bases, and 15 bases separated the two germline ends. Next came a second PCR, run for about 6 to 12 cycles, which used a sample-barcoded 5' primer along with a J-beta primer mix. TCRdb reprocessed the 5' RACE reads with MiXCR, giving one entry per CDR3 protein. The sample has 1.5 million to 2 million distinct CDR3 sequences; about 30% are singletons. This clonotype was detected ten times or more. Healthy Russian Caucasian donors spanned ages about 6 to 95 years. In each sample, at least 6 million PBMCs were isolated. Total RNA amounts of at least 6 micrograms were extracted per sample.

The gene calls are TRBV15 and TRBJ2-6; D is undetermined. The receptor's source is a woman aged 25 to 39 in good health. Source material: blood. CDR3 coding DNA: TGTGCCACCAGCAGAGATTCTGAGCCCCGCTTTGGGGCCAACGTCCTGACTTTC. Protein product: CATSRDSEPRFGANVLTF.